This TCR beta chain comes out of a study of blood T cell repertoires in COVID-19. Study-level information: Some COVID-19 samples were acute and others convalescent; all came from the United States, Italy and Spain. Sample material is recorded as cDNA or gDNA derived from T cells, B-cell-depleted T cells, or PBMCs.

In germline, CDR1 is SGHRS, CDR2 YFSETQ. CDR3 length: 15 amino acids. With 1 base clipped from V and 6 bases from J, the junction kept 7 bases outside the gene matches. Per the original methods: Estimated nucleated cell counts came from reference gene primer amplification. Using immunoSEQ multiplex PCR, the repertoire was profiled, and TCRdb retains in-frame clones only, with some absent. V, J and clone size are taken as reported in that table, and D and trimming were inferred from the DNA itself. Among fewer than 650,000 clones listed, roughly nine tenths were seen once. The sequenced material came from peripheral blood. V and J are TRBV5-1 and TRBJ2-1, with 7 bases aligning to TRBD2. The sequence was collected from a woman in her forties or fifties with COVID-19, enrolled during active disease. CDR3 nucleotides: TGCGCCAGCAGCTTGAGGACGGGGGGACCCAATGAGCAGTTCTTC. This encodes CASSLRTGGPNEQFF. Together with reference TRBV5-1 and TRBJ2-1, the CDR3 gives the full variable domain: KAGVTQTPRYLIKTRGQQVTLSCSPISGHRSVSWYQQTPGQGLQFLFEYFSETQRNKGNFPGRFSGRQFSNSRSEMNVSTLELGDSALYLCASSLRTGGPNEQFFGPGTRLTVL.